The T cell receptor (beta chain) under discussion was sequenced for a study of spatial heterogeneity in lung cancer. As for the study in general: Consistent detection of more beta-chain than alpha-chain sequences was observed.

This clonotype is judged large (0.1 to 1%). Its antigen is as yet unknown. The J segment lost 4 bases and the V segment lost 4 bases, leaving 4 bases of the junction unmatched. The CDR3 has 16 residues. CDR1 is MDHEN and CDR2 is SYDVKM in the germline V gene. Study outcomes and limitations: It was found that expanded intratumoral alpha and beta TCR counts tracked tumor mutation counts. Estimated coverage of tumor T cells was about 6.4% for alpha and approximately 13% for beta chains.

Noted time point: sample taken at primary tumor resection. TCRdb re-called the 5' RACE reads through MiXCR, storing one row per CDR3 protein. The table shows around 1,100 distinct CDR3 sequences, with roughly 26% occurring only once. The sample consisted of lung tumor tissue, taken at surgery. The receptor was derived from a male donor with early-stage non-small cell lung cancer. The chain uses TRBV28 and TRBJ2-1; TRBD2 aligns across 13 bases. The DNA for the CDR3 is TGTGCCAGCAGTTCCCCGGGACTAGCGGGGTACAATGAGCAGTTCTTC. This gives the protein CASSSPGLAGYNEQFF.